These 12 T cell receptor beta chains originate from one sample sequenced in a study of blood T cell repertoires in COVID-19. TCRdb keeps only in-frame clones here, not all; method: immunoSEQ multiplex PCR. Altogether hundreds of thousands of clones are present, around 86% being singletons, with the ten largest covering around 1.5%. Sequenced sample: peripheral blood. The receptors here all came from a woman in her forties who had recovered from COVID-19.

J is TRBJ2-5 and V is TRBV19; TRBD2 is a possible D gene (7 bases). The germline V gene encodes CDR1 LNHDA and CDR2 SQIVND (reference sequence). This CDR3 contains 14 residues. Trimming left V 5 bases short and J 2 bases short, with 12 bases between. Here the CDR3 DNA reads TGTGCCAGTAGTGAGGGGGGGCTTCAAGAGACCCAGTACTTC. Translated, it gives CASSEGGLQETQYF.

The V and J genes are TRBV7-2 and TRBJ1-2; unclear D gene. Germline CDR1 and CDR2: SGHTA and FQGNSA. The CDR3 has 15 residues. V dropped 2 bases and J dropped 0 bases, with 10 bases sitting between them. Here the CDR3 reads CASSLNGGPNYGYTF. In nucleotides, the CDR3 is TGTGCCAGCAGCTTAAACGGCGGCCCTAACTATGGCTACACCTTC.

This chain joins TRBV15 and TRBJ1-1, with no clear D. V shed 5 bases and J shed 5 bases, with 9 bases lying between them. The CDR3 totals 12 residues. Germline V gene lookup returns CDR1 LNHNV and CDR2 YYDKDF (reference sequence). The CDR3 bases are TGTGCCACCAGCCGAAGAGGGACTGAAGCTTTCTTT. It translates to CATSRRGTEAFF.

This chain joins TRBV6-5 and TRBJ1-3; D may be TRBD1 (6 bases). This CDR3 has 14 residues. In germline, CDR1 is MNHEY, CDR2 SVGAGI. V lost 7 bases and J lost 0, with 10 bases in between. CDR3 loop: CASKTGYSGNTIYF. The CDR3 region has the DNA TGTGCCAGCAAAACAGGGTACTCTGGAAACACCATATATTTT.

Written as DNA, the CDR3 is TGTGCCAGCTCACCGGTGCCGCGGGAGACCCAGTACTTC. Protein sequence: CASSPVPRETQYF. The V call is TRBV18, the J call TRBJ2-5; no clear D. CDR1 is KGHSH and CDR2 is LQKENI in the germline V gene. Between the trimmed V and J ends, which lost 3 bases and 5 bases, there was a span of 10 bases. This CDR3 contains 13 residues.

This clone has just a few counts. The rearrangement links TRBV5-1 to TRBJ2-3, with D hard to call. The CDR3 is 14 amino acids. Germline V gene lookup returns CDR1 SGHRS and CDR2 YFSETQ. V was shortened by 3 bases and J by 1 base, with 9 bases between the two germline ends. The DNA for the CDR3 is TGCGCCAGCAGCTCTGACACCCGCACAGATACGCAGTATTTT. Translation: CASSSDTRTDTQYF.

The V call is TRBV5-6, the J call TRBJ1-5; the D gene is possibly TRBD1 (5 bases). The CDR3 runs to 14 residues. The germline gives CDR1 SGHDT, CDR2 YYEEEE. Trimming stripped 1 base from V and 2 bases from J, with 7 bases between. CDR3 amino acids: CASSLRGCNQPQHF. The CDR3 bases are TGTGCCAGCAGCTTGCGGGGGTGCAATCAGCCCCAGCATTTT.

J is TRBJ2-1 and V is TRBV18; possibly TRBD1 for D (6 bases). The germline V gene encodes CDR1 KGHSH and CDR2 LQKENI. The CDR3 contains 16 residues. Between the trimmed V and J ends, which lost 5 bases and 5 bases, there was a span of 19 bases. As DNA, the CDR3 is TGTGCCAGCTCAACGATTGGACAGCCCCCCGACAATGAGCAGTTCTTC. This sequence encodes CASSTIGQPPDNEQFF. Looking up the rest from reference TRBV18 and TRBJ2-1 gives the full variable domain: NAGVMQNPRHLVRRRGQEARLRCSPMKGHSHVYWYRQLPEEGLKFMVYLQKENIIDESGMPKERFSAEFPKEGPSILRIQQVVRGDSAAYFCASSTIGQPPDNEQFFGPGTRLTVL.

The chain combines TRBV7-2 with TRBJ1-2, with TRBD1 matching 7 bases. This CDR3 region has 14 residues. Germline CDR1 reads SGHTA; CDR2 reads FQGNSA. Losses at the gene ends were 5 bases for V and 6 bases for J; bases not matched to a gene: 9. The CDR3 is CASSPEARGNGYTF. The CDR3 region has the DNA TGTGCCAGCAGCCCAGAGGCCAGGGGGAATGGCTACACCTTC.

V usage is TRBV5-1 and J usage is TRBJ2-5; D may be TRBD2 (7 bases). CDR1 and CDR2 from the germline V gene are SGHRS and YFSETQ. Between the trimmed V and J ends, which lost 4 bases and 10 bases, there was a span of 23 bases. This CDR3 region has 15 residues. CDR3 nucleotide sequence: TGCGCCAGCAGCGACCGTGTGGGGGGGGCGCGTGTCCAGTACTTC. Translation gives CASSDRVGGARVQYF. Combining the CDR3 with reference TRBV5-1 and TRBJ2-5 gives the whole variable domain KAGVTQTPRYLIKTRGQQVTLSCSPISGHRSVSWYQQTPGQGLQFLFEYFSETQRNKGNFPGRFSGRQFSNSRSEMNVSTLELGDSALYLCASSDRVGGARVQYFGPGTRLLVL.

This chain joins TRBV18 and TRBJ1-3; perhaps TRBD1 as D (6 bases). This CDR3 region has 14 residues. Between the trimmed V and J ends, which lost 3 bases and 4 bases, there was a span of 10 bases. Germline V gene data show CDR1 as KGHSH and CDR2 as LQKENI. The CDR3 spells CASSPKDRGNTIYF. CDR3 DNA: TGTGCCAGCTCACCCAAGGACAGAGGAAACACCATATATTTT.

The chain is built from TRBV15 and TRBJ2-7; 9 bases are a match to TRBD2. The CDR3 has 18 amino acids. V gave up 5 bases and J gave up 3 bases; unmatched junction bases: 17. Germline-derived CDR1 and CDR2 are LNHNV and YYDKDF (reference sequence). Here the CDR3 DNA reads TGTGCCACCAGCCGCTACCATCTTTGGGGCGGGGGGGTCTACGAGCAGTACTTC. This encodes CATSRYHLWGGGVYEQYF.